Each of the 26 T cell receptor beta chains below was sequenced from the same sample in a study of T-cell memory formation after mild COVID-19 (dated by TCRdb to the early 2020s). To prepare the library, 5' RACE was applied. Sequencing took place on an Illumina NovaSeq 6000. TCRdb reworked the public reads: Q25 trimming with fastp, MiXCR clone assembly, productive beta chains retained. Rows with one shared CDR3 protein collapse into an entry with the most common genes and DNA. The sample table records approximately 340,000 distinct CDR3 sequences; 13% of these occur just once. 20% to 25% of the sample is in the top ten clones. The material sequenced was PBMCs or a T cell subset sorted from them (not recorded which). The receptors come from a man between 18 and 35 years old who had mild COVID-19 (a few samples of this study predate the infection). The sample titles of this study are shuffled in the database, so cell type and time point are left out; the donor was told from shared clones.

This clonotype was found a few times. This rearrangement joins TRBV5-1 to TRBJ1-2; D unclear. The CDR3 loop spans 14 amino acids. Germline lookup yields CDR1 SGHRS and CDR2 YFSETQ. V lost 2 bases to trimming and J lost 4 bases, with 12 bases between them. CDR3 in amino acids: CASSLDGYSYGYTF. CDR3 DNA sequence: TGCGCCAGCAGCTTAGACGGCTATAGCTATGGCTACACCTTC. Variable domain in full (rest from reference TRBV5-1 and TRBJ1-2): KAGVTQTPRYLIKTRGQQVTLSCSPISGHRSVSWYQQTPGQGLQFLFEYFSETQRNKGNFPGRFSGRQFSNSRSEMNVSTLELGDSALYLCASSLDGYSYGYTFGSGTRLTVV.

The chain is built from TRBV5-1 and TRBJ2-3, with 9 positions matching TRBD2. V gave up 5 bases and J gave up 3 bases; unmatched junction bases: 7. The CDR3 sequence is 15 residues long. Germline V gene data show CDR1 as SGHRS and CDR2 as YFSETQ. The CDR3 region has the DNA TGCGCCAGCAGATCCCTAGCGGGGACTACAGATACGCAGTATTTT. It yields the protein CASRSLAGTTDTQYF. Together with reference TRBV5-1 and TRBJ2-3, the CDR3 gives the full variable domain: KAGVTQTPRYLIKTRGQQVTLSCSPISGHRSVSWYQQTPGQGLQFLFEYFSETQRNKGNFPGRFSGRQFSNSRSEMNVSTLELGDSALYLCASRSLAGTTDTQYFGPGTRLTVL.

This chain connects TRBV12-3 or TRBV12-4 to TRBJ1-1; possibly TRBD1 for D (6 bases). V lost 4 bases, J lost 1 base, and 10 bases lay in between. This CDR3 spans 14 amino acids. CDR3 in amino acids: CASSYGTKNTEAFF. For the CDR3, the DNA is TGTGCCAGCAGTTACGGGACAAAGAACACTGAAGCTTTCTTT.

The chain employs TRBV10-3 and TRBJ2-4; 7 nucleotides align to TRBD1. CDR3 length equals 14 residues. Germline V lookup: CDR1 ENHRY, CDR2 SYGVKD. Trimming cost V 2 bases and J 9 bases; bases outside gene matches: 7. The CDR3 here is CAISERGGESIQYF. As DNA, the CDR3 is TGTGCCATCAGTGAGAGAGGGGGCGAGAGCATTCAGTACTTC.

Many counts were recorded for this clonotype. J is TRBJ2-3 and V is TRBV7-9; D gene ambiguous. The CDR3 consists of 12 residues. Germline-derived CDR1 and CDR2 are SEHNR and FQNEAQ (reference sequence). V dropped 4 bases and J dropped 4 bases, with 6 bases sitting between them. The CDR3: CASSSVADTQYF. The DNA of the CDR3 is TGTGCCAGCAGCTCCGTAGCAGATACGCAGTATTTT.

The gene calls are TRBV10-2 and TRBJ2-1; TRBD1 aligns across 9 bases. This CDR3 is 15 amino acids long. Trimming cost V 4 bases and J 4 bases; bases outside gene matches: 5. Germline V lookup: CDR1 WSHSY, CDR2 SAAADI. CDR3 in DNA: TGCGCCAGCAGTGTTCCGGGACAGGGATACAATGAGCAGTTCTTC. It encodes CASSVPGQGYNEQFF.

The CDR3 DNA reads TGTGCCAGTAGACCGCGCCCCGGTAATGAGCAGTTCTTC. It translates to CASRPRPGNEQFF. The chain carries TRBV19 and TRBJ2-1; the D is unclear. The CDR3 is made up of 13 amino acids. Germline CDR1 reads LNHDA; CDR2 reads SQIVND (reference sequence). Trimming shortened V by 6 bases and J by 7 bases, and 13 bases separated the two germline ends.

This clonotype was observed a handful of times. The chain couples TRBV28 to TRBJ2-7, with D possibly TRBD2 on 5 matching bases. This CDR3 has 12 residues. The V gene lost 6 bases and the J gene lost 5 bases, with 11 bases spanning the gap. Germline CDR1 and CDR2: MDHEN and SYDVKM. CDR3 DNA: TGTGCCAGCAGGCCGACTACCCACGAGCAGTACTTC. This sequence encodes CASRPTTHEQYF.

The CDR3 DNA sequence: TGCAGTGCTAGAGACCCACGGGCAGCCGACAATGAGCAGTTCTTC. Translation gives CSARDPRAADNEQFF. The chain recombines TRBV20-1 with TRBJ2-1; no clear D gene. Germline assignment: CDR1 DFQATT and CDR2 SNEGSKA (reference sequence). The ends were cut back, 0 bases at V and 5 bases at J, with 14 bases in the middle. This CDR3 region has 15 residues.

This clonotype came up a few times. The chain couples TRBV6-2 or TRBV6-3 to TRBJ1-1; possible D gene TRBD1, 5 bases. The CDR3 is made up of 11 amino acids. V gave up 6 bases and J gave up 4 bases, with 6 bases separating them. The germline V gene encodes CDR1 MNHEY and CDR2 SVGEGT. The CDR3 region is CASSQGTEAFF. The DNA for the CDR3 is TGTGCCAGCAGCCAGGGCACTGAAGCTTTCTTT.

This sequence joins TRBV10-3 and TRBJ2-1; 9 bases line up with TRBD1. The CDR3 spans 15 residues. CDR1 ENHRY and CDR2 SYGVKD come from the germline V gene. The V gene end was trimmed by 2 bases and the J gene end by 5 bases; junction bases not matched to a gene: 4. The CDR3, as DNA: TGTGCCATCAGTGAGAGGGGACAGGGCCACAATGAGCAGTTCTTC. Translation gives CAISERGQGHNEQFF.

This clonotype was counted a few times. The chain is built from TRBV5-5 and TRBJ2-1; D unresolved. The V end lost 0 bases, the J end lost 11 bases, and 9 bases lay between the germline ends. CDR1 is SGHKS and CDR2 is YYEKEE in the germline V gene (reference sequence). The CDR3 is 12 residues long. The CDR3 sequence: CASSLVLDKQFF. For the CDR3, the DNA is TGTGCCAGCAGCTTGGTCCTTGATAAGCAGTTCTTC.

This clonotype was recorded at least ten times. The chain carries TRBV7-6 and TRBJ2-7, with 11 bases matching TRBD1. From germline, CDR1 is SGHVS and CDR2 FNYEAQ. This CDR3 is 14 amino acids long. V gave up 5 bases and J gave up 6 bases; unmatched junction bases: 6. The CDR3 nucleotides read TGTGCCAGCAGCCATGGGACAGGGGGTGGCGAGCAGTACTTC. The encoded protein is CASSHGTGGGEQYF.

This clonotype has ten or more counts. The chain is built from TRBV20-1 and TRBJ2-3, with D tentatively TRBD2 (6 bases). CDR1 DFQATT and CDR2 SNEGSKA come from the germline V gene (reference sequence). V shed 4 bases and J shed 4 bases, with 21 bases lying between them. The CDR3 extends over 16 amino acids. DNA of the CDR3: TGCAGTGCTACCCCACCGGCGGGACGGGAAGCAGATACGCAGTATTTT. Amino acids: CSATPPAGREADTQYF.

J is TRBJ1-2 and V is TRBV27, with D possibly matching TRBD1 (5 bases). Germline CDR1 is MNHEY and CDR2 is SMNVEV (reference sequence). This CDR3 contains 16 residues. Trimming shortened V by 7 bases and J by 1 base, and 19 bases separated the two germline ends. The CDR3, as DNA: TGTGCCAGCACCCCCTCTTGGGGGGGTGGTAACTATGGCTACACCTTC. Amino acids: CASTPSWGGGNYGYTF.

This chain uses TRBV7-9 with TRBJ1-3; D not resolved. V was clipped by 9 bases and J by 5 bases, with 17 bases between them. The CDR3 runs to 14 residues. Germline CDR1 reads SEHNR; CDR2 reads FQNEAQ (reference sequence). DNA for the CDR3: TGTGCCAGTTCCGTCGTGGTCGGCAGAAACACCATATATTTT. Translated: CASSVVVGRNTIYF.

This clonotype was observed a handful of times. This chain uses TRBV12-5 with TRBJ2-1, with 10 bases aligning to TRBD1. V lost 1 base, J lost 2 bases, and 5 bases stayed unmatched. The V gene's germline CDR1 is LGHNT and CDR2 FRNRAP. The CDR3 is made up of 17 amino acids. DNA of the CDR3: TGTGCTAGTGGTTTGGGGGGGACAGGGGTCACCTACAATGAGCAGTTCTTC. It specifies CASGLGGTGVTYNEQFF.

This clonotype came up a few times. The V and J genes are TRBV6-6 and TRBJ1-1; D ambiguous. V lost 8 bases and J lost 4, with 14 bases in between. The CDR3 extends over 13 amino acids. In germline, CDR1 is MNHNY, CDR2 SVGAGI (reference sequence). The CDR3 DNA is TGTGCCAGCCAAGCAACGGGGTCCACTGAAGCTTTCTTT. It yields the protein CASQATGSTEAFF.

This clonotype was seen repeatedly, ten times or more. The CDR3 region has the DNA TGTGCCAGCAGCGTTGAGGACAGGGCAAATTCACCCCTCCACTTT. Translation: CASSVEDRANSPLHF. The chain recombines TRBV9 with TRBJ1-6; 8 nucleotides agree with TRBD1. Germline V CDR1 and CDR2: SGDLS, YYNGEE. V trimming: 2 bases; J trimming: 7 bases; junction bases outside the gene matches: 5. The CDR3 runs to 15 residues.

This clonotype was detected a few times. The chain couples TRBV9 to TRBJ2-1; D may be TRBD2 (5 bases). The CDR3 length is 16 residues. Trimming took 4 bases from V and 6 from J, leaving 20 bases between them. Germline CDR1 and CDR2: SGDLS and YYNGEE. The CDR3, as DNA: TGTGCCAGCAGCCAGGCTGGGCGGGCACCTATCAATGAGCAGTTCTTC. Translation: CASSQAGRAPINEQFF. Based on the CDR3 plus reference TRBV9 and TRBJ2-1, the full variable domain is DSGVTQTPKHLITATGQRVTLRCSPRSGDLSVYWYQQSLDQGLQFLIQYYNGEERAKGNILERFSAQQFPDLHSELNLSSLELGDSALYFCASSQAGRAPINEQFFGPGTRLTVL.

This clonotype has more than one count but fewer than ten. The chain combines TRBV20-1 with TRBJ2-1; 11 nucleotides align to TRBD2. The junction had 6 bases not matched to a gene; V was cut back by 5 bases and J by 6 bases. The CDR3 length is 14 residues. Germline V gene lookup returns CDR1 DFQATT and CDR2 SNEGSKA (reference sequence). The chain's CDR3 is CSARQLAGANEQFF. The CDR3 DNA follows: TGCAGTGCTCGACAACTAGCGGGGGCCAATGAGCAGTTCTTC.

This clonotype was detected ten times or more. The chain employs TRBV18 and TRBJ2-7, with TRBD1 matching over 7 bases. Losses at the gene ends were 5 bases for V and 3 bases for J; bases not matched to a gene: 7. The CDR3 is made up of 14 amino acids. CDR1 and CDR2 from the germline V gene are KGHSH and LQKENI. CDR3: CASSGDRELYEQYF. The CDR3 bases are TGTGCCAGCTCAGGCGACAGGGAGCTCTACGAGCAGTACTTC.

CDR3 nucleotides: TGCGCCAGCAGCCAAGGGACCTCTGCCGGCACTGAAGCTTTCTTT. This translates into CASSQGTSAGTEAFF. V gene TRBV5-1 combines with J gene TRBJ1-1; TRBD1 might be the D (5 bases). The V and J ends lost 4 bases and 4 bases respectively, with 17 bases between them. Germline CDR1 and CDR2: SGHRS and YFSETQ. This CDR3 has 15 residues.

This clonotype showed up just a few times. The chain has TRBV14 and TRBJ1-1; D may be TRBD1 (5 bases). Trimming pared 3 bases from V and 4 bases from J, leaving 9 bases between. This CDR3 has 13 residues. Germline V lookup: CDR1 SGHDN, CDR2 FVKESK. CDR3 nucleotides: TGTGCCAGCAGCCACGCCGGGGCCACTGAAGCTTTCTTT. Encoded protein: CASSHAGATEAFF.

The chain is built from TRBV5-5 and TRBJ2-3; TRBD2 matches at 11 bases. Losses at the gene ends were 0 bases for V and 0 bases for J; bases not matched to a gene: 9. The CDR3 has 19 amino acids. Germline V gives CDR1 SGHKS, CDR2 YYEKEE (reference sequence). The CDR3: CASSLGRLAGGTSTDTQYF. The CDR3, as DNA: TGTGCCAGCAGCTTGGGTCGTCTAGCGGGAGGAACTAGCACAGATACGCAGTATTTT.

This clonotype showed up just a few times. V and J are TRBV4-1 and TRBJ2-7; 11 nucleotides align to TRBD1. V shed 4 bases, J shed 1 base, and the junction held 3 bases outside the gene matches. Germline V gene data show CDR1 as MGHRA and CDR2 as YSYEKL. This CDR3 has 15 amino acids. The CDR3 here is CASSRGTGGSYEQYV. The DNA for the CDR3 is TGCGCCAGCAGCCGAGGGACAGGGGGGTCCTACGAGCAGTACGTC.